The 20 T cell receptor beta chains given below trace back to one sample, sequenced in a study of spatial heterogeneity in lung cancer (dated by TCRdb to the late 2010s). Overall study outcomes, separate from this receptor: The number of expanded intratumoral alpha and beta TCRs correlated with the tumor nonsynonymous mutation count.

Their antigens are not known. This sample's time point label indicates: sample taken at primary tumor resection. The library was obtained by 5' RACE. The reads were generated on a NextSeq 500. The public sequencing data were trimmed at Q25 with fastp and processed into clonotypes with MiXCR by TCRdb, which kept only in-frame beta chains. Every entry covers one CDR3 protein and lists the most common genes and DNA from its rows. The sample table holds approximately 13,000 distinct CDR3 sequences, of which over 4.5% were seen once. The ten top clones hold under 45% of the sample. The source was lung tumor tissue, collected at surgery. Source of these receptors: a male donor with early-stage non-small cell lung cancer.

This clonotype was detected ten times or more. The chain combines TRBV12-3 or TRBV12-4 with TRBJ2-3; possible D gene TRBD2, 7 bases. The CDR3 extends over 15 amino acids. With 5 bases removed from V and 3 bases from J, the gap between germline ends came to 15 bases. The CDR3 region has the DNA TGTGCCAGCAGTGGTGGGGGGGGCGGAACAGATACGCAGTATTTT. It codes for CASSGGGGGTDTQYF.

This clonotype came up many times. The chain links TRBV20-1 to TRBJ1-5; TRBD1 matches 9 bases. The trim removed 5 bases at V and 0 bases at J, leaving 5 bases unmatched. The length of the CDR3 is 15 residues. CDR1 is DFQATT, CDR2 SNEGSKA, per germline (reference sequence). CDR3 residues: CSALTGGYSNQPQHF. For the CDR3, the DNA is TGCAGTGCTTTAACAGGGGGCTATAGCAATCAGCCCCAGCATTTT.

This clonotype was recorded at least ten times. The chain carries TRBV4-2 and TRBJ2-7, with 11 bases fitting TRBD2. CDR3 size: 18 residues. Germline V lookup: CDR1 LGHNA, CDR2 YNFKEQ. Trimming cost V 0 bases and J 1 base; bases outside gene matches: 8. The chain's CDR3 is CASSQESLAGGLSYEQYV. The CDR3 bases are TGTGCCAGCAGCCAAGAAAGTCTAGCGGGAGGACTTTCCTACGAGCAGTACGTC.

This clonotype was found many times. The gene calls are TRBV7-2 and TRBJ1-2, with 7 bases identical to TRBD1. J gave up 0 bases and V 4 bases, and 8 bases lay outside the gene matches. Germline CDR1 is SGHTA and CDR2 is FQGNSA. The CDR3 loop spans 16 amino acids. CDR3 nucleotide sequence: TGTGCCAGCAGCTCCCCCGGGACAGCAACTAACTATGGCTACACCTTC. Translation gives CASSSPGTATNYGYTF. The full variable domain, rest sourced from reference TRBV7-2 and TRBJ1-2, is GAGVSQSPSNKVTEKGKDVELRCDPISGHTALYWYRQSLGQGLEFLIYFQGNSAPDKSGLPSDRFSAERTGGSVSTLTIQRTQQEDSAVYLCASSSPGTATNYGYTFGSGTRLTVV.

In this sample, this clonotype turned up many times. The rearrangement joins TRBV11-3 to TRBJ1-1; D ambiguous. This CDR3 is built from 12 residues. Per germline, CDR1 SGHNT and CDR2 YENEEA. Trimming took 5 bases from V and 0 from J, leaving 4 bases between them. DNA of the CDR3: TGTGCCAGCAGCGGTTTGAACACTGAAGCTTTCTTT. Translating gives CASSGLNTEAFF.

This clonotype showed up many times. The rearrangement joins TRBV20-1 to TRBJ2-1; 11 bases are a match to TRBD2. The CDR3 has 14 amino acids. J gave up 6 bases and V 0 bases, and 1 base lay outside the gene matches. Germline CDR1 reads DFQATT; CDR2 reads SNEGSKA (reference sequence). In DNA form, the CDR3 reads TGCAGTGCTAGAGAGGGGACTAGCGGCAATGAGCAGTTCTTC. Translated: CSAREGTSGNEQFF.

This clonotype has at least ten counts. The V and J genes are TRBV28 and TRBJ2-7, with D perhaps given as TRBD1 or TRBD2 (5 bases each). The V and J ends lost 6 bases and 3 bases respectively, with 9 bases between them. The CDR3 contains 12 residues. Germline CDR1 reads MDHEN; CDR2 reads SYDVKM. CDR3 nucleotides: TGTGCCAGCAGCTCGGGGCTCTACGAGCAGTACTTC. Protein product: CASSSGLYEQYF.

This clonotype has at least ten counts. The V call is TRBV7-6, the J call TRBJ2-2; D is uncertain. With 1 base removed from V and 2 bases from J, the gap between germline ends came to 5 bases. Germline V lookup: CDR1 SGHVS, CDR2 FNYEAQ. CDR3 size: 14 residues. The chain's CDR3 is CASSLVSNTGELFF. The CDR3 DNA follows: TGTGCCAGCAGCTTAGTGTCAAACACCGGGGAGCTGTTTTTT.

This clonotype was seen many times. This chain links TRBV7-9 with TRBJ2-5, with D possibly being TRBD2 (6 bases). The CDR3 consists of 16 residues. Germline V gives CDR1 SEHNR, CDR2 FQNEAQ (reference sequence). The V and J ends lost 1 base and 3 bases respectively, with 15 bases between them. This CDR3 is CASSLGVSGSEETQYF. The DNA for the CDR3 is TGTGCCAGCAGCTTAGGAGTTAGCGGTAGCGAAGAGACCCAGTACTTC.

At least ten counts were recorded for this clonotype. V is TRBV6-6 and J is TRBJ2-2; 9 nucleotides agree with TRBD1. Germline V gene lookup returns CDR1 MNHNY and CDR2 SVGAGI (reference sequence). Trimming removed 0 bases from V and 6 bases from J; junction bases left unmatched: 5. The CDR3 is 16 amino acids. Here the CDR3 reads CASSYSGQGVAGELFF. CDR3 DNA: TGTGCCAGCAGTTACTCGGGACAGGGAGTAGCCGGGGAGCTGTTTTTT.

This clonotype was counted ten times or more. This chain uses TRBV4-1 with TRBJ2-7, with TRBD1 as a possible D gene (6 bases). Germline V CDR1 and CDR2: MGHRA, YSYEKL. Trimming removed 5 bases from V and 5 bases from J, with 13 bases in between. The CDR3 consists of 13 residues. Written as DNA, the CDR3 is TGCGCCAGCAGCGGGAATACAGGGAACGAGCAGTACTTC. Translating it yields CASSGNTGNEQYF.

At least ten counts were recorded for this clonotype. The rearrangement joins TRBV5-5 to TRBJ1-3; D gene ambiguous. Germline-derived CDR1 and CDR2 are SGHKS and YYEKEE (reference sequence). The V and J ends lost 4 bases and 0 bases respectively, with 14 bases between them. This CDR3 is 16 amino acids long. CDR3 nucleotides: TGTGCCAGCAGCCTGGGCGGTTACAGCTCTGGAAACACCATATATTTT. This codes for CASSLGGYSSGNTIYF.

The chain uses TRBV12-3 or TRBV12-4 and TRBJ1-2; 8 bases line up with TRBD1. V shed 3 bases, J shed 4 bases, and the junction held 1 base outside the gene matches. This CDR3 spans 13 amino acids. CDR3 DNA sequence: TGTGCCAGCAGTTTCACAGGGGGCTATGGCTACACCTTC. It yields the protein CASSFTGGYGYTF.

The table lists this clonotype with many counts. J is TRBJ2-3 and V is TRBV20-1, with D unresolved. The CDR3 covers 12 residues. Germline V lookup: CDR1 DFQATT, CDR2 SNEGSKA (reference sequence). Trimming removed 0 bases at V and 4 bases at J, with 5 bases between. The CDR3 spells CSARESADTQYF. As DNA, the CDR3 is TGCAGTGCTAGAGAGAGCGCAGATACGCAGTATTTT.

This clonotype is classed as medium-sized. At one end, the junction sequence differs from germline, possibly due to a read error. This rearrangement joins TRBV7-7 to TRBJ2-3, with no clear D. There are 14 residues in the CDR3. Germline V CDR1 and CDR2: SSHAT, FNYEAQ (reference sequence). CDR3 sequence: CASSLDGSTDTQYF. As DNA, the CDR3 is TGTGCTAGCAGCTTAGACGGCAGCACAGATACGCAGTATTTT. The variable domain in full, with the rest retrieved from reference TRBV7-7 and TRBJ2-3, is GAGVSQSPRYKVTKRGQDVTLRCDPISSHATLYWYQQALGQGPEFLTYFNYEAQPDKSGLPSDRFSAERPEGSISTLTIQRTEQRDSAMYRCASSLDGSTDTQYFGPGTRLTVL.

This clonotype was seen repeatedly, ten times or more. The rearrangement links TRBV7-2 to TRBJ2-5, with TRBD1 as a possible D gene (6 bases). This CDR3 contains 17 residues. Germline loops: CDR1 SGHTA, CDR2 FQGNSA. The germline V and J ends were trimmed by 5 bases and 4 bases, with 23 bases remaining between them. The CDR3, as DNA: TGTGCCAGCAGCCCAGAGGTGTTGGGGGCAGGAGGAGAGACCCAGTACTTC. The encoded protein is CASSPEVLGAGGETQYF.

This clonotype was seen many times. This chain connects TRBV11-3 to TRBJ2-1, with D tentatively TRBD2 (6 bases). Germline lookup yields CDR1 SGHNT and CDR2 YENEEA. The CDR3 runs to 15 residues. With 0 bases removed from V and 4 bases from J, the gap between germline ends came to 10 bases. The CDR3, as DNA: TGTGCCAGCAGCTTAGAGGGACTGGAGTACAATGAGCAGTTCTTC. This encodes CASSLEGLEYNEQFF.

This clonotype was detected many times. The chain employs TRBV7-9 and TRBJ2-7; 7 bases are a match to TRBD1. Germline trimming cut 1 base from V and 7 bases from J; bases unmatched to any gene: 7. Germline values: CDR1 SEHNR, CDR2 FQNEAQ (reference sequence). This CDR3 spans 14 amino acids. CDR3 residues: CASSLVGGSGEQYV. In DNA form, the CDR3 reads TGTGCCAGCAGCTTAGTAGGGGGCTCTGGGGAGCAGTACGTC.

By frequency in the sample, this clonotype is medium-sized (0.01 to 0.1%). The genes are TRBV27 and TRBJ2-6; 9 positions agree with TRBD1. The junction had 7 bases not matched to a gene; V was cut back by 5 bases and J by 2 bases. Looked up from germline, CDR1 is MNHEY and CDR2 is SMNVEV (reference sequence). CDR3 length: 17 residues. The chain's CDR3 is CASSPGQGTPGANVLTF. The CDR3 DNA reads as TGTGCCAGCAGTCCGGGACAGGGAACGCCTGGGGCCAACGTCCTGACTTTC. The full variable domain, rest sourced from reference TRBV27 and TRBJ2-6, is EAQVTQNPRYLITVTGKKLTVTCSQNMNHEYMSWYRQDPGLGLRQIYYSMNVEVTDKGDVPEGYKVSRKEKRNFPLILESPSPNQTSLYFCASSPGQGTPGANVLTFGAGSRLTVL.

This clonotype occurred many times. The V gene is TRBV7-2, the J gene TRBJ1-1; D gene ambiguous. The CDR3 has 12 residues. Between the trimmed V and J ends, which lost 1 base and 5 bases, there was a span of 5 bases. Germline V CDR1 and CDR2: SGHTA, FQGNSA. The CDR3 reads CASSLESTEAFF. The CDR3 DNA sequence: TGTGCCAGCAGCTTAGAGTCGACTGAAGCTTTCTTT. The variable domain in full, completed from reference TRBV7-2 and TRBJ1-1, reads GAGVSQSPSNKVTEKGKDVELRCDPISGHTALYWYRQSLGQGLEFLIYFQGNSAPDKSGLPSDRFSAERTGGSVSTLTIQRTQQEDSAVYLCASSLESTEAFFGQGTRLTVV.